The present T cell receptor (beta chain) was sequenced within a study of breast tumors, draining lymph nodes, adjacent tissues. Regarding the study as a whole: Luminal-like breast cancer showed significantly greater tumor-nontumor repertoire similarity than basal-like breast cancer did. Most tumor T cells seemingly derive from lymph node, then expand in tumor. The lymph node origin of tumor T cells was framed as consistent with a hypothesis, not demonstrated. Tumors had less TCR diversity than lymph nodes, more than nontumor tissue.

This clonotype was seen many times. Its target is unknown. The germline gives CDR1 WSHSY, CDR2 SAAADI. CDR3 length equals 14 residues. V dropped 10 bases and J dropped 2; count of bases not matched to a gene: 7. TCRdb redid the calling of the multiplex PCR reads with MiXCR, one entry per CDR3 protein. This table holds fewer than 80,000 distinct CDR3 sequences, over 40% found once. The sequencing input was breast tumor tissue. The receptor's source is a female donor with breast cancer. Some clones in this sample may be carry-over from other donors' samples. The gene calls are TRBV10-2 and TRBJ2-3; 9 positions match TRBD2. The CDR3 DNA reads as TGCGCCACCAGGACTAGCGAAAACACAGATACGCAGTATTTT. This sequence encodes CATRTSENTDTQYF.